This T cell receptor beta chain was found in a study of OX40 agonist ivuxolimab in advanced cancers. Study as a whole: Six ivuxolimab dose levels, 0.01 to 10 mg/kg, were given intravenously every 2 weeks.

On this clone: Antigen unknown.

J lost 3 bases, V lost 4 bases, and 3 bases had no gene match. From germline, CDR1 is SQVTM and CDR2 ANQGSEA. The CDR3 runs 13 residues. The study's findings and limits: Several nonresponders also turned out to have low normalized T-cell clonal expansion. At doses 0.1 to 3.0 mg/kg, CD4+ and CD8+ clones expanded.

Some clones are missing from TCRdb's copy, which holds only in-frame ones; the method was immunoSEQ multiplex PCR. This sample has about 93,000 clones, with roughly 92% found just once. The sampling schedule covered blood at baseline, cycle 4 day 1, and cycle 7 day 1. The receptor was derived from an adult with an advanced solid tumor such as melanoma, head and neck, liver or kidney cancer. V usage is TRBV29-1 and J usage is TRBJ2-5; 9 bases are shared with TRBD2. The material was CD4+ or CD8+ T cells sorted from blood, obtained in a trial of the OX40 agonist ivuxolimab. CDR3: CSVVPSGKETQYF. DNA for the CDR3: TGCAGCGTTGTCCCTAGCGGGAAAGAGACCCAGTACTTC. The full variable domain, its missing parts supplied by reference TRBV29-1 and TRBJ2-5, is SAVISQKPSRDICQRGTSLTIQCQVDSQVTMMFWYRQQPGQSLTLIATANQGSEATYESGFVIDKFPISRPNLTFSTLTVSNMSPEDSSIYLCSVVPSGKETQYFGPGTRLLVL.